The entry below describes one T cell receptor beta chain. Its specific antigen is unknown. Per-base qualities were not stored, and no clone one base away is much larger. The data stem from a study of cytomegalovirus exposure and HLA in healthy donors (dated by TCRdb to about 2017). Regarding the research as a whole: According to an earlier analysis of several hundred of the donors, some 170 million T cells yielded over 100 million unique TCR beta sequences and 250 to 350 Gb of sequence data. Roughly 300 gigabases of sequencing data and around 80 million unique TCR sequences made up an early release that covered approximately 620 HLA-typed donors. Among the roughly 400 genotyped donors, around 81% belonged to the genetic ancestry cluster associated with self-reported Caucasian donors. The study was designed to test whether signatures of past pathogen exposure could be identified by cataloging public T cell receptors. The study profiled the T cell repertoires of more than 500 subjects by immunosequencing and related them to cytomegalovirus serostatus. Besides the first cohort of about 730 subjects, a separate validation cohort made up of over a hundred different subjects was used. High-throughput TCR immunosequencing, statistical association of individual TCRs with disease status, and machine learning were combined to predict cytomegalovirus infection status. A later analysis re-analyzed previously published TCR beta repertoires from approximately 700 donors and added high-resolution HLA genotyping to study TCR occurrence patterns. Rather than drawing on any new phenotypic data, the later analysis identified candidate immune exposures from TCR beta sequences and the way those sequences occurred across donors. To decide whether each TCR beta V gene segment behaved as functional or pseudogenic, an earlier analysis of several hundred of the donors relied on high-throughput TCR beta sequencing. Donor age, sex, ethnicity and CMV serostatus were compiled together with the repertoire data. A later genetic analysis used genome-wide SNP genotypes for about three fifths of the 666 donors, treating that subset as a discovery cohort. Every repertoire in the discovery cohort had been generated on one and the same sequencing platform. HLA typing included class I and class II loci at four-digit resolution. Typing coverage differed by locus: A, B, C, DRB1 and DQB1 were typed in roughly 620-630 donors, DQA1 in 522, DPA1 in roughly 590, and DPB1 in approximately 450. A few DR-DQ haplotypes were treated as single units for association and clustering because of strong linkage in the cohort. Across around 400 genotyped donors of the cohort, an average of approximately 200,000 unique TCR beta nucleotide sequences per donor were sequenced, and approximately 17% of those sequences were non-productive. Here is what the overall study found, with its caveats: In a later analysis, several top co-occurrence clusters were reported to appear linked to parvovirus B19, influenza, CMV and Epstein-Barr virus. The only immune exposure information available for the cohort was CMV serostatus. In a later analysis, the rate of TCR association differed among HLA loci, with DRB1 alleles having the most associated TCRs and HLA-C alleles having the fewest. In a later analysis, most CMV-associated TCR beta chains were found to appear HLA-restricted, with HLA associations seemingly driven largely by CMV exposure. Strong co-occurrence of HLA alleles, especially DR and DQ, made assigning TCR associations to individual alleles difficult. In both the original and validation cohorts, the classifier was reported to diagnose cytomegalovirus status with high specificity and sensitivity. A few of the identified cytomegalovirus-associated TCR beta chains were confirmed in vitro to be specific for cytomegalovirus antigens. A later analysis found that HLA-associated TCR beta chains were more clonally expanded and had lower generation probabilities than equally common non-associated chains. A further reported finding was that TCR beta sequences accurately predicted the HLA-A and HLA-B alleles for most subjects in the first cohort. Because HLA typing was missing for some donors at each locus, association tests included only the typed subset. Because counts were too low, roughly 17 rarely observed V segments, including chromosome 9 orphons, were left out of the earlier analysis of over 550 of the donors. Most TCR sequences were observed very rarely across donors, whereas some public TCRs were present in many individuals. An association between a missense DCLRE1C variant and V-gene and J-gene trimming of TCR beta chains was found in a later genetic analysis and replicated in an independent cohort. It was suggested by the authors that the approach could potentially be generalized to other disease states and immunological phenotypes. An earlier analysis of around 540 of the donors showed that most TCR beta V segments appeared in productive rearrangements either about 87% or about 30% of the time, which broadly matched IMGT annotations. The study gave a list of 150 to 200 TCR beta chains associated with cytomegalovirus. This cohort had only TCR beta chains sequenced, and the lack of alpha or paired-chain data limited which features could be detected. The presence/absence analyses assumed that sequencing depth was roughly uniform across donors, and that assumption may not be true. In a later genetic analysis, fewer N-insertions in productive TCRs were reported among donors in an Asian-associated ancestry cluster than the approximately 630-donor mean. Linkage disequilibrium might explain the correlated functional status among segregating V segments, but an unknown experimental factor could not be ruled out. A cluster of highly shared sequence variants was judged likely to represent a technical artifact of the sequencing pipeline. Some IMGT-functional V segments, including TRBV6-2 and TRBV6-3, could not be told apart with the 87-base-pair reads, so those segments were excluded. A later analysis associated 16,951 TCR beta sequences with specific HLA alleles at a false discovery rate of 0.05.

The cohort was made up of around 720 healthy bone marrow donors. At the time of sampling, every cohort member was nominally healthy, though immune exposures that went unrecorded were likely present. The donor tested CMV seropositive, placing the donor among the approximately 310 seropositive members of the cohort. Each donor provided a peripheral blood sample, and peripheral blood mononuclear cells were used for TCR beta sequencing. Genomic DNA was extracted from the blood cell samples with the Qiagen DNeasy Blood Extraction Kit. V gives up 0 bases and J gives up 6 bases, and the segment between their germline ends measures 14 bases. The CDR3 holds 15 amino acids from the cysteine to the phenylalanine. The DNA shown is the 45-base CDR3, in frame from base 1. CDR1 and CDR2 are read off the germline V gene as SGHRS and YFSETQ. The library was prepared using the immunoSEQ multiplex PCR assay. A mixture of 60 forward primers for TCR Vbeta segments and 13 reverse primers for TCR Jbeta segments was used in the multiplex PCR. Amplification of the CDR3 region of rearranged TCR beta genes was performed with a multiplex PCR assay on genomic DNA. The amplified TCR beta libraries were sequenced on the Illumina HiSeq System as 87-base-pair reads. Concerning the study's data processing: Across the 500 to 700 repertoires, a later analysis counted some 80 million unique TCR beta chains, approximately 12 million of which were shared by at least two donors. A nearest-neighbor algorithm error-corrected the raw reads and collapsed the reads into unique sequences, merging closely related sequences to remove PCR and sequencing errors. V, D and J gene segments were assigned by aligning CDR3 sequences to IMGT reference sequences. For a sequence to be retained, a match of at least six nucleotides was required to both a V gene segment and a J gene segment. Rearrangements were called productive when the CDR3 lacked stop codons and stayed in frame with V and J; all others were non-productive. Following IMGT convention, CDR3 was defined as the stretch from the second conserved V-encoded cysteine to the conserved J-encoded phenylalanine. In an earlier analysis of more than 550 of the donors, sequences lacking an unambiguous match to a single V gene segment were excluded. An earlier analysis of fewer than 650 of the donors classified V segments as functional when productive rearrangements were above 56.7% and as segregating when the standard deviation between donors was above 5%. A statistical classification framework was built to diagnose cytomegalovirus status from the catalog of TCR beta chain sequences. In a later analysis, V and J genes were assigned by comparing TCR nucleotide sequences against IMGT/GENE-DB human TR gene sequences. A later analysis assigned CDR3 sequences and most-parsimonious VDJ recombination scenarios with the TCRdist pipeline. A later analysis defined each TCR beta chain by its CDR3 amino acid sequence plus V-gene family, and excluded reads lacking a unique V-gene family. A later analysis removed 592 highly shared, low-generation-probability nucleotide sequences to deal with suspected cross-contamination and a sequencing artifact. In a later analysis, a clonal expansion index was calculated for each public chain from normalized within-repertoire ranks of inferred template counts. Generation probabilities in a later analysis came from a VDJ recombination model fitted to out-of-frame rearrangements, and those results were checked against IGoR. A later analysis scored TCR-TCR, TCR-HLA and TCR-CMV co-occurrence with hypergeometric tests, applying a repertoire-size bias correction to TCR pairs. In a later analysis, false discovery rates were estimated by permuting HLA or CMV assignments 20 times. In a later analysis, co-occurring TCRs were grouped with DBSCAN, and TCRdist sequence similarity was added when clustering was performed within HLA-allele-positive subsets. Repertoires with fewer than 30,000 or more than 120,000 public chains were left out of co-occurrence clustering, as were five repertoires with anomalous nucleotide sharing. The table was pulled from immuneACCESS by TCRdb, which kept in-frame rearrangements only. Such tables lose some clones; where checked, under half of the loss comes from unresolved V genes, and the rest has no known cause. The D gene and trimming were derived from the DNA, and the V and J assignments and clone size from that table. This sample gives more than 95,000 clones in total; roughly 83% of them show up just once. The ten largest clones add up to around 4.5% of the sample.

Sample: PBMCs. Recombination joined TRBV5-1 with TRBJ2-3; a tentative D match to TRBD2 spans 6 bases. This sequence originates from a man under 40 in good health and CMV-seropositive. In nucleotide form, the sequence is TGCGCCAGCAGCTTGGCACTAGCTGTTGCGGATACGCAGTATTTT. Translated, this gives CASSLALAVADTQYF.